Listed below are T cell receptor beta chains from one sample, sequenced in a study of T cells in Graves' hyperthyroidism and ophthalmopathy. TCRdb reanalysed the multiplex PCR reads using MiXCR and keeps one entry per CDR3 protein. The table shows around 530,000 distinct CDR3 sequences, with 17% occurring only once. The specimen sequenced was blood. These receptors were collected from a woman younger than 30 with Graves' ophthalmopathy. Both conserved end residues are part of each CDR3. A D gene is named only where the DNA matches it firmly. A clone size is listed for some rows: how often the clone was seen (once, few, many), or a class if it is expanded.

j_call	clone_size	v_call	d_call	cdr3_nt	cdr3_aa
TRBJ1-4	NA	TRBV19	NA	TGTGCCAGTAGTATGGGGCTGCAGGATGAAAAACTGTTTTTT	CASSMGLQDEKLFF
TRBJ2-7	many	TRBV27	NA	TGTGCCAGCAGTGAGGGGCCTACCTACGAGCAGTACTTC	CASSEGPTYEQYF
TRBJ2-7	NA	TRBV19	NA	TGTGCCAGTAGCGCCGGTGGGGGTCCCAACGAGCAGTACTTC	CASSAGGGPNEQYF
TRBJ2-1	few	TRBV9	NA	TGTGCCAGCAGCGTAGAGCCGGGGGCCTACAATGAGCAGTTCTTC	CASSVEPGAYNEQFF
TRBJ1-2	many	TRBV27	NA	TGTGCCAGCAGCCACGGACAGTTCTATGGCTACACCTTC	CASSHGQFYGYTF
TRBJ1-5	NA	TRBV4-2	NA	TGTGCCAGCAGCCAAGACAGGGGCCATCAGCCCCAGCATTTT	CASSQDRGHQPQHF
TRBJ1-4	many	TRBV20-1	NA	TGCAGTGCTAGGTCAGGGCAGGGGAATGAAAAACTGTTTTTT	CSARSGQGNEKLFF
TRBJ2-5	NA	TRBV12-3/TRBV12-4	NA	TGTGCCAGCAGCCCAGGGCCCGACCGCGAGACCCAGTACTTC	CASSPGPDRETQYF
TRBJ1-4	NA	TRBV6-1	NA	TGTGCCAGCTTTACGGGGGCTAATGAAAAACTGTTTTTT	CASFTGANEKLFF
TRBJ1-5	many	TRBV2	TRBD1	TGTGCCAGCAGTACAGGGGTCCGGCAGCCCCAGCATTTT	CASSTGVRQPQHF
TRBJ2-7	NA	TRBV5-8	TRBD1	TGTGCCAGCAGTTACGGGACAGTCTCCTACGAGCAGTACTTC	CASSYGTVSYEQYF
TRBJ1-2	NA	TRBV6-1	NA	TGTGCCAGCAGTCTAAAGAAAGGGAGGTATGGCTACACCTTC	CASSLKKGRYGYTF
TRBJ1-1	few	TRBV28	TRBD1	TGTGCCAGCAGTTTGAGGGGGACAGCAGCTTTCTTT	CASSLRGTAAFF
TRBJ2-5	few	TRBV7-3	TRBD2	TGTGCCAGCAGCCCCCTCGGGGGTGGACTAGCGGGAGAAGAGACCCAGTACTTC	CASSPLGGGLAGEETQYF
TRBJ1-5	many	TRBV28	NA	TGTGCCAGCAGCAGCTGGGACTATTATAGCAATCAGCCCCAGCATTTT	CASSSWDYYSNQPQHF